In its sample, the clone carrying this TCR beta chain was seen a few times. Its cognate antigen is unknown. This sample is part of a study of T cells after yellow fever vaccination. Overall study results and limits: On re-exposure, the response was weaker but peaked faster, at day 5 versus 15.

Trimming took 4 bases from V and 7 from J, leaving 16 bases between them. This CDR3 spans 13 amino acids. Germline assignment: CDR1 DFQATT and CDR2 SNEGSKA (reference sequence). TCRdb independently ran MiXCR on the 5' RACE reads; one entry per CDR3 protein. The table shows roughly 400,000 distinct CDR3 sequences, with about 17% occurring only once. The genes are TRBV20-1 and TRBJ1-1; possibly TRBD1 for D (6 bases). The sequencing here drew on PBMCs, taken before the yellow fever booster vaccination. The receptor's source is a man younger than 30 who received the YFV17D yellow fever vaccine. In DNA form, the CDR3 reads TGCAGTGCTACCCGAGGTCGGGACATTGAAGCTTTCTTT. This codes for CSATRGRDIEAFF.